Shown below are 2 T cell receptor beta chains from a single sample sequenced in a study of T cell responses to AZD1222 COVID-19 vaccine. Sequencing was performed with immunoSEQ multiplex PCR; in TCRdb, only in-frame clones are kept and a portion is missing. The sample contains 250,000 or so clones, over 90% of which appear only once. The sample here was peripheral blood, taken on day 0 of AZD1222 vaccination. These receptors came from an adult in good health.

This chain joins TRBV28 and TRBJ2-7; D remains unclear. Germline V gives CDR1 MDHEN, CDR2 SYDVKM. CDR3 length: 12 residues. V was cut by 5 bases and J by 7 bases, with 12 bases left in between. DNA of the CDR3: TGTGCCAGCAGTCCCCCATCTGGGGAGCAGTACTTC. Protein: CASSPPSGEQYF. Filled out from reference TRBV28 and TRBJ2-7, the complete variable domain reads DVKVTQSSRYLVKRTGEKVFLECVQDMDHENMFWYRQDPGLGLRLIYFSYDVKMKEKGDIPEGYSVSREKKERFSLILESASTNQTSMYLCASSPPSGEQYFGPGTRLTVT.

The chain is built from TRBV24-1 and TRBJ1-3; tentative D call: TRBD1 (5 bases). The germline CDR1 and CDR2 sequences are KGHDR and SFDVKD. Trimming removed 7 bases at V and 0 bases at J, with 9 bases between. The CDR3 totals 14 residues. CDR3: CATSPRASGNTIYF. Here the CDR3 DNA reads TGTGCCACCAGCCCCAGGGCCTCTGGAAACACCATATATTTT.